A single sample is the source of the 7 T cell receptor beta chains below, sequenced in a study of blood T cell repertoires in COVID-19. Sequencing used immunoSEQ multiplex PCR; TCRdb keeps in-frame clones, though not all of them. The repertoire has approximately 330,000 clones, 80% to 90% of them found once; the top ten carry 9.5% to 10%. The sample comprised peripheral blood. The source of these receptors is a man aged 30 to 45 with COVID-19, enrolled during active disease.

The V and J genes are TRBV3-1 (or the pseudogene TRBV3-2) and TRBJ1-1; 8 nucleotides match TRBD1. Germline assignment: CDR1 LGHDT and CDR2 YNNKEL (reference sequence). This CDR3 comprises 13 residues. V trimming: 3 bases; J trimming: 12 bases; junction bases outside the gene matches: 9. The CDR3 protein is CASSHQFDRGSFF. In nucleotides, the CDR3 is TGTGCCAGCAGCCATCAATTCGACAGGGGTTCTTTCTTT.

The chain links TRBV19 to TRBJ1-1; D is possibly TRBD1 (6 bases). Trimming took off 11 bases at V and 2 bases at J, with 12 bases between the two ends. The CDR3 runs 12 residues. Germline V gene lookup returns CDR1 LNHDA and CDR2 SQIVND (reference sequence). Written as DNA, the CDR3 is TGTGCCGCGGGGGGCTTCAACACTGAAGCTTTCTTT. Its translation is CAAGGFNTEAFF.

The genes are TRBV7-2 and TRBJ1-2; D ambiguous. The CDR3 sequence is 13 residues long. The germline CDR1 and CDR2 sequences are SGHTA and FQGNSA. Between the trimmed V and J ends, which lost 5 bases and 6 bases, there was a span of 13 bases. The CDR3, as DNA: TGTGCCAGCAGCGCCAAGTCCGGGGATGGCTACACCTTC. Protein: CASSAKSGDGYTF.

V is TRBV6-5 and J is TRBJ1-2; TRBD1 aligns across 10 bases. Germline V gene lookup returns CDR1 MNHEY and CDR2 SVGAGI. V was pared by 4 bases and J by 3 bases, with 5 bases of the junction left unmatched. This CDR3 is built from 15 residues. The CDR3 reads CASSSQGQGYYGYTF. The DNA of the CDR3 is TGTGCCAGCAGTTCCCAGGGACAGGGGTACTATGGCTACACCTTC.

V gene TRBV5-6 combines with J gene TRBJ2-7, with no clear D. The length of the CDR3 is 14 residues. Germline V gene data show CDR1 as SGHDT and CDR2 as YYEEEE. V lost 2 bases and J 0 bases, leaving 9 bases between the germline ends. The CDR3 loop is CASSFRGFSYEQYF. In DNA form, the CDR3 reads TGTGCCAGCAGCTTCCGCGGATTCTCCTACGAGCAGTACTTC.

The V and J genes are TRBV19 and TRBJ1-1; 8 bases are a match to TRBD1. Germline V CDR1 and CDR2: LNHDA, SQIVND (reference sequence). This CDR3 region has 15 residues. V lost 3 bases, J lost 4 bases, and 7 bases stayed unmatched. In DNA form, the CDR3 reads TGTGCCAGTAGTATTGGTGGAACAGGGGGCACTGAAGCTTTCTTT. It translates to CASSIGGTGGTEAFF. The whole variable domain, remainder taken from reference TRBV19 and TRBJ1-1, is DGGITQSPKYLFRKEGQNVTLSCEQNLNHDAMYWYRQDPGQGLRLIYYSQIVNDFQKGDIAEGYSVSREKKESFPLTVTSAQKNPTAFYLCASSIGGTGGTEAFFGQGTRLTVV.

CDR3 bases: TGTGCCAGTAGTTATCCAACAGGAATTCGCAGCTCCTACAATGAGCAGTTCTTC. It is translated as CASSYPTGIRSSYNEQFF. This chain uses TRBV19 with TRBJ2-1, with a tentative D call TRBD1 (5 bases). This CDR3 is built from 18 residues. The V end was cut by 5 bases, the J end by 0 bases, with 20 bases between. CDR1 is LNHDA, CDR2 SQIVND, per germline (reference sequence).